These T cell receptor beta chains were read from a single sample in a study of T cell responses to AZD1222 COVID-19 vaccine. TCRdb's copy holds only in-frame clones and misses some; the assay was immunoSEQ multiplex PCR. The sample carries roughly 120,000 clones, 86% recorded once. Sample: peripheral blood, taken on day 0 of AZD1222 vaccination. These receptors all come from an adult in good health. CDR3s include the opening cysteine and the closing phenylalanine or tryptophan. A D gene is named only where the DNA matches it firmly. Where a row states a size, it is once, few, many or the class of an expanded clone; other rows omit it.

CDR3aa: CASSPRQGRNSPLHF
CDR3nt: TGTGCCAGCAGCCCTAGACAGGGGAGGAATTCACCCCTCCACTTT
j_gene: TRBJ1-6
d_gene: TRBD1
abundance: -
v_gene: TRBV11-2

CDR3aa: CASSERGQTFNEQFF
CDR3nt: TGCGCCAGCAGTGAGCGAGGGCAAACCTTCAATGAGCAGTTCTTC
j_gene: TRBJ2-1
d_gene: -
abundance: few
v_gene: TRBV10-1

CDR3aa: CASSAAGGYEQYF
CDR3nt: TGTGCCAGCAGCGCCGCGGGAGGTTACGAGCAGTACTTC
j_gene: TRBJ2-7
d_gene: TRBD2
abundance: -
v_gene: TRBV9

CDR3aa: CASIKTVYNEQFF
CDR3nt: TGTGCCAGCATCAAAACTGTGTACAATGAGCAGTTCTTC
j_gene: TRBJ2-1
d_gene: -
abundance: -
v_gene: TRBV12-3/TRBV12-4

CDR3aa: CASSIWDRARGNTEAFF
CDR3nt: TGTGCCAGTAGTATTTGGGACAGGGCCCGAGGGAACACTGAAGCTTTCTTT
j_gene: TRBJ1-1
d_gene: TRBD1
abundance: -
v_gene: TRBV19

CDR3aa: CASRPAWQGPYEQYF
CDR3nt: TGTGCCAGCAGACCCGCCTGGCAGGGTCCCTACGAGCAGTACTTC
j_gene: TRBJ2-7
d_gene: -
abundance: -
v_gene: TRBV6-4

CDR3aa: CSVHRLNTEAFF
CDR3nt: TGCAGCGTCCACAGGCTAAACACTGAAGCTTTCTTT
j_gene: TRBJ1-1
d_gene: -
abundance: -
v_gene: TRBV29-1

CDR3aa: CASSEYRGPYF
CDR3nt: TGTGCCAGCAGTGAGTACAGGGGACCGTACTTC
j_gene: TRBJ2-7
d_gene: TRBD1
abundance: -
v_gene: TRBV6-1

CDR3aa: CASSPRETQYF
CDR3nt: TGTGCCAGCTCACCACGCGAGACCCAGTACTTC
j_gene: TRBJ2-5
d_gene: -
abundance: -
v_gene: TRBV18

CDR3aa: CASSMVRGGNYNEQFF
CDR3nt: TGTGCCAGTAGTATGGTCAGGGGGGGCAACTACAATGAGCAGTTCTTC
j_gene: TRBJ2-1
d_gene: -
abundance: -
v_gene: TRBV19

CDR3aa: CASGPSGQETQYF
CDR3nt: TGTGCCAGTGGTCCTAGCGGGCAAGAGACCCAGTACTTC
j_gene: TRBJ2-5
d_gene: TRBD2
abundance: -
v_gene: TRBV19

CDR3aa: CASSPTGVPEAFF
CDR3nt: TGTGCCAGCAGTCCGACAGGGGTCCCTGAAGCTTTCTTT
j_gene: TRBJ1-1
d_gene: TRBD1
abundance: few
v_gene: TRBV7-9

CDR3aa: CASSGGLAGQETQYF
CDR3nt: TGCGCCAGCAGCGGAGGACTAGCGGGGCAAGAGACCCAGTACTTC
j_gene: TRBJ2-5
d_gene: TRBD2
abundance: -
v_gene: TRBV5-1

CDR3aa: CASGGASGSFFSDTQYF
CDR3nt: TGTGCCAGCGGGGGGGCTAGCGGCTCATTTTTCTCAGATACGCAGTATTTT
j_gene: TRBJ2-3
d_gene: -
abundance: -
v_gene: TRBV28

CDR3aa: CASSGSGTGNGYTF
CDR3nt: TGTGCCAGCAGTGGTTCCGGGACAGGGAATGGCTACACCTTC
j_gene: TRBJ1-2
d_gene: TRBD1
abundance: -
v_gene: TRBV28

CDR3aa: CASSFISAEGYTF
CDR3nt: TGTGCCAGCAGCTTTATCTCCGCGGAAGGCTACACCTTC
j_gene: TRBJ1-2
d_gene: -
abundance: -
v_gene: TRBV5-4

CDR3aa: CASRLLAGVDEQFF
CDR3nt: TGTGCCAGCAGGCTGCTAGCGGGAGTTGATGAGCAGTTCTTC
j_gene: TRBJ2-1
d_gene: TRBD2
abundance: -
v_gene: TRBV2

CDR3aa: CASSIMTSGLTYNEQFF
CDR3nt: TGTGCCAGTAGTATCATGACTAGCGGGCTCACCTACAATGAGCAGTTCTTC
j_gene: TRBJ2-1
d_gene: TRBD2
abundance: -
v_gene: TRBV19

CDR3aa: CASSLDSYTGYEQYF
CDR3nt: TGTGCCAGCAGCTTGGACTCCTATACAGGGTACGAGCAGTACTTC
j_gene: TRBJ2-7
d_gene: -
abundance: -
v_gene: TRBV5-6

CDR3aa: CASSFGRGSNIQYF
CDR3nt: TGTGCCAGCAGTTTTGGAAGGGGATCGAACATTCAGTACTTC
j_gene: TRBJ2-4
d_gene: -
abundance: -
v_gene: TRBV28

CDR3aa: CASRFSATDYGYTF
CDR3nt: TGCGCCAGCCGATTTTCGGCGACAGACTATGGCTACACCTTC
j_gene: TRBJ1-2
d_gene: -
abundance: -
v_gene: TRBV5-1

CDR3aa: CASSQDGGQGDYEQYF
CDR3nt: TGCGCCAGCAGCCAAGATGGGGGCCAGGGGGACTACGAGCAGTACTTC
j_gene: TRBJ2-7
d_gene: TRBD1
abundance: -
v_gene: TRBV4-3